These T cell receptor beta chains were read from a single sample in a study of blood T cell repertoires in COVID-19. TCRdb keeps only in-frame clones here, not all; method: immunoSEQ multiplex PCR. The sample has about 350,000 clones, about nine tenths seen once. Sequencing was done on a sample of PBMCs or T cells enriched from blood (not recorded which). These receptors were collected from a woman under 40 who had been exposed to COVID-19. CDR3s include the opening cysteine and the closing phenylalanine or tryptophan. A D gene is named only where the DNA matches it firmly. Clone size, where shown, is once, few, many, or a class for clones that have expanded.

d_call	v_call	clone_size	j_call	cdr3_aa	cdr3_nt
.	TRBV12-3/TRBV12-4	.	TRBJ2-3	CASSFLTDTQYF	TGTGCCAGCAGTTTTCTCACAGATACGCAGTATTTT
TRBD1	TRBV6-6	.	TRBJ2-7	CASSPGTGLYEQYF	TGTGCCAGCAGTCCGGGGACAGGTCTCTACGAGCAGTACTTC
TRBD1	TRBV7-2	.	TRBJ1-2	CASSSRDRASNYGYTF	TGTGCCAGCAGCTCCCGGGACAGGGCCTCCAACTATGGCTACACCTTC
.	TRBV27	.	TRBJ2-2	CASSGKPGQQINTGELFF	TGTGCCAGCAGTGGCAAACCAGGACAGCAAATCAACACCGGGGAGCTGTTTTTT
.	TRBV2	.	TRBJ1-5	CASREDYSNQPQHF	TGTGCCAGCAGGGAGGATTATAGCAATCAGCCCCAGCATTTT
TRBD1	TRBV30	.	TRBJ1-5	CAWDRGGYGNQPQHF	TGTGCCTGGGACCGAGGGGGCTACGGCAATCAGCCCCAGCATTTT
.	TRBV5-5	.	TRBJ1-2	CASIGRASTNYGYTF	TGTGCCAGCATCGGGAGGGCCAGCACTAACTATGGCTACACCTTC
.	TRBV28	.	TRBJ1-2	CASSSLTGSMVSNYGYTF	TGTGCCAGCAGTTCTCTAACAGGGAGTATGGTTTCGAACTATGGCTACACCTTC
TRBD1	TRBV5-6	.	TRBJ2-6	CASSLPGTGGSGANVLTF	TGTGCCAGCAGCTTGCCCGGGACAGGGGGCTCTGGGGCCAACGTCCTGACTTTC
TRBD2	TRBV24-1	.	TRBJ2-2	CATSDRLAGGRSTGELFF	TGTGCCACCAGTGACCGTCTAGCGGGAGGTCGCTCCACCGGGGAGCTGTTTTTT
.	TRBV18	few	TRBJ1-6	CASSPDSSYNSPLHF	TGTGCCAGCTCACCGGACAGCTCCTATAATTCACCCCTCCACTTT